Below, one TCR beta chain is given with its context. The sample comes from a study of blood T cell repertoires in COVID-19. Clones were read by immunoSEQ multiplex PCR, and TCRdb kept only the in-frame ones, dropping some. The sample has about 260,000 clones; roughly 85% are singletons. V dropped 7 bases and J dropped 9; count of bases not matched to a gene: 8. The germline V gene has CDR1 MRHNA and CDR2 SNTAGT. The CDR3 sequence is 14 residues long. The sample comprised peripheral blood. The receptor was isolated from a man aged 55 to 70 who had recovered from COVID-19. V is TRBV6-4 and J is TRBJ2-1; TRBD2 matches at 11 bases. This chain's CDR3 is CASKRTSGLGEQFF. The DNA of the CDR3 is TGTGCCAGCAAGAGGACTAGCGGGCTGGGTGAGCAGTTCTTC.